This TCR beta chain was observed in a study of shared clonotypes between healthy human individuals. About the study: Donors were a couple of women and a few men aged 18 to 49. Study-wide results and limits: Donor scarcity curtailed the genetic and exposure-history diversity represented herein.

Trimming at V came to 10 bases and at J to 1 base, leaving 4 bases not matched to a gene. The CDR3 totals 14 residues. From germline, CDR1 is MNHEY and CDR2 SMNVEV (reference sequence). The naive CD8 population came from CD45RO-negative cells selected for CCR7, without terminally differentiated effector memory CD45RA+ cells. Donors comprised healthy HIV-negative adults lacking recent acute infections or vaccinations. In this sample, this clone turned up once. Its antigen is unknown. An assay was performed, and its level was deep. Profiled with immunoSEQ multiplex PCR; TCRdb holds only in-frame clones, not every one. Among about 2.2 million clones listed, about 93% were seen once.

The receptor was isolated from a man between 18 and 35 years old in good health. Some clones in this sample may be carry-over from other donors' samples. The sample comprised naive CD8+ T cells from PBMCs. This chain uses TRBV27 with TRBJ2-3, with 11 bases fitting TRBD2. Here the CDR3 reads CATLAGVGTDTQYF. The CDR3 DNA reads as TGTGCCACACTAGCGGGAGTTGGCACAGATACGCAGTATTTT.